Presented here are 9 T cell receptor beta chains from one specimen sequenced in a study of cytomegalovirus exposure and HLA in healthy donors. Using immunoSEQ multiplex PCR, the repertoire was profiled, and TCRdb retains in-frame clones only, with some absent. The sample holds more than 90,000 clones, about 94% seen once. Sequencing was carried out using PBMCs. These receptors originate from a woman aged 30 to 39 in good health and CMV-seropositive.

The chain carries TRBV9 and TRBJ2-7; 7 bases map to TRBD2. Germline loops: CDR1 SGDLS, CDR2 YYNGEE. This CDR3 has 15 amino acids. With 1 base clipped from V and 2 bases from J, the junction kept 6 bases outside the gene matches. Written as DNA, the CDR3 is TGTGCCAGCAGCGTATCGGGCGGACTAGCCTACGAGCAGTACTTC. Encoded protein: CASSVSGGLAYEQYF.

The rearrangement joins TRBV28 to TRBJ1-5, with 7 bases fitting TRBD1. This CDR3 spans 17 amino acids. Per germline, CDR1 MDHEN and CDR2 SYDVKM. With 7 bases clipped from V and 4 bases from J, the junction kept 16 bases outside the gene matches. Written as DNA, the CDR3 is TGTGCCAGCACCAAGGTCGACAGGGCATTGAGGAATCAGCCCCAGCATTTT. Protein sequence: CASTKVDRALRNQPQHF.

V usage is TRBV10-3 and J usage is TRBJ2-7, with 7 bases aligning to TRBD2. This CDR3 contains 14 residues. CDR1 and CDR2 from the germline V gene are ENHRY and SYGVKD. Germline trimming cut 6 bases from V and 0 bases from J; bases unmatched to any gene: 5. DNA of the CDR3: TGTGCCATCAGGCTAGCGGAAAGCTCCTACGAGCAGTACTTC. Encoded protein: CAIRLAESSYEQYF.

V is TRBV30 and J is TRBJ2-7, with TRBD2 identical over 8 bases. This CDR3 has 16 amino acids. J gave up 0 bases and V 4 bases, and 11 bases lay outside the gene matches. In germline, CDR1 is GTSNPN, CDR2 SVGIG (reference sequence). The CDR3 reads CAWTRRLAGSSYEQYF. The CDR3 nucleotides read TGTGCCTGGACACGGAGGTTAGCGGGAAGCTCCTACGAGCAGTACTTC.

The chain joins TRBV7-9 to TRBJ2-1, with 8 bases that match TRBD2. CDR1 SEHNR and CDR2 FQNEAQ come from the germline V gene (reference sequence). Trimming cost V 5 bases and J 8 bases; bases outside gene matches: 17. This CDR3 region has 17 residues. CDR3 DNA sequence: TGTGCCAGCAGCATACCGGGTGGGACTAGGAGTCGGGATGAGCAGTTCTTC. Amino acid sequence: CASSIPGGTRSRDEQFF.

The chain recombines TRBV19 with TRBJ1-1; 12 bases are a match to TRBD1. The length of the CDR3 is 15 residues. The V segment lost 6 bases and the J segment 5 bases; nucleotides outside the gene matches: 7. CDR1 and CDR2 from the germline V gene are LNHDA and SQIVND (reference sequence). The CDR3 spells CASRGTGGAWTEAFF. CDR3 DNA sequence: TGTGCCAGTAGAGGGACAGGGGGCGCGTGGACTGAAGCTTTCTTT.

V usage is TRBV7-9 and J usage is TRBJ1-3; the D gene is possibly TRBD1 (5 bases). Trimming left V 6 bases short and J 0 bases short, with 15 bases between. The germline gives CDR1 SEHNR, CDR2 FQNEAQ (reference sequence). The CDR3 covers 16 residues. As DNA, the CDR3 is TGTGCCAGCAGTTCCATAACCGACAGCTCTGGAAACACCATATATTTT. Residues: CASSSITDSSGNTIYF.

CDR3 nucleotide sequence: TGTGCCAGCAGTTTATACTTGAGGACTGGGGAACTGTTTTTT. Translation: CASSLYLRTGELFF. The chain has TRBV28 and TRBJ1-4; D not resolved. V was trimmed by 1 base and J by 12 bases, leaving 15 bases between them. Looked up from germline, CDR1 is MDHEN and CDR2 is SYDVKM. There are 14 residues in the CDR3.

V is TRBV13 and J is TRBJ1-1; perhaps TRBD1 as D (6 bases). The V gene lost 4 bases and the J gene lost 7 bases, with 19 bases spanning the gap. The CDR3 runs to 15 residues. Germline V gene lookup returns CDR1 PRHDT and CDR2 FYEKMQ (reference sequence). CDR3 DNA sequence: TGTGCCAGCAGCTCGCCACCTATGACAGGAATTGAAGCTTTCTTT. It yields the protein CASSSPPMTGIEAFF.